Listed below are T cell receptor beta chains from one sample, sequenced in a study of blood T cells in healthy people across ages. Each CDR3 protein gets one entry after TCRdb re-called the 5' RACE reads with MiXCR. Of about 620,000 distinct CDR3 sequences in the sample, around 21% were seen once. The material sequenced was blood. These receptors came from an older man in good health. The conserved cysteine and the conserved F or W are not part of the CDR3 here. Fields, in order: clone size, V gene, CDR3 protein. Where a row states a size, it is once, few, many or the class of an expanded clone; other rows omit it.

few TRBV5-1 ASSLRPGLAGYNEQF
few TRBV10-3 AISGSVGMNTEAF
NA TRBV12-3/TRBV12-4 ASSLLDRAPNYGYT
few TRBV4-1 ASSAGQGVSTNEKLF
NA TRBV5-6 ASSLVTSGRAGTDTQY
many TRBV18 ASSPGRGSYEQY
NA TRBV5-5 ASSLGGTGVGELF
few TRBV14 VSSQAGATDTQY
NA TRBV6-1 ASSRDNHDRQPQH
NA TRBV25-1 ASASGRSREQY
NA TRBV7-9 ASSPGKVQY
NA TRBV28 ASSLPQGNYEQY
NA TRBV20-1 SARDMPGNQETHY
NA TRBV20-1 SASRDRGNQPQH
many TRBV20-1 SARASGRTLGYEQY
few TRBV3-1 ASSQWQNYEQY
NA TRBV7-8 ASSLAAGVGPSFSYNEQF
NA TRBV4-1 ASSPRLAGSTYEQY
NA TRBV29-1 SVDGGSGNTIY
NA TRBV6-1 ASSERGATVNSPLH
NA TRBV29-1 SVGASGANVLT
few TRBV7-2 ASSSAVGYEQY
few TRBV5-6 ASRPGQGIYGYT
many TRBV7-9 ASSSTDPGPYEQY
NA TRBV4-3 ASSQRVAGGGQF
NA TRBV6-1 ASRARGRSTDTQY
NA TRBV27 ASSNEQGPEY
NA TRBV29-1 SVEGGQWDGYT
NA TRBV28 ASSTIAGAYNEQF
NA TRBV7-2 ASSRGLFTDTQY
NA TRBV2 ASGTSGIVTDTQY
NA TRBV5-1 ASCGRSAEGYT
few TRBV4-3 ASSQDFATNEKLF
NA TRBV6-1 ASSEGGTSLDTQY
few TRBV9 ASSERLARNEQF
few TRBV7-9 ASSLGLAGESETQY
NA TRBV14 ASSQLGTGGYNEQF
NA TRBV20-1 SARDSGRGPYNEQF
NA TRBV7-3 ASSSLRGGNDEQGNQPQH
NA TRBV7-2 ASSLVWRASTDTQY
NA TRBV15 ATSRDRTFEQY
few TRBV5-1 ASTPGGVQETQY
NA TRBV6-1 ASSAYGGSNQPQH
NA TRBV6-1 ASSDPGLAGQNEQF
NA TRBV29-1 SIGGSGANVLT
few TRBV4-3 ASSRSTGTRETQY
many TRBV20-1 SARAGTALAFWSYNEQF
NA TRBV2 ASTAATTNEKLF
NA TRBV12-3/TRBV12-4 ASSLEGAGEQF
NA TRBV19 ASSIEAIGNSPLH
few TRBV6-1 ASSGQGLGKNIQY